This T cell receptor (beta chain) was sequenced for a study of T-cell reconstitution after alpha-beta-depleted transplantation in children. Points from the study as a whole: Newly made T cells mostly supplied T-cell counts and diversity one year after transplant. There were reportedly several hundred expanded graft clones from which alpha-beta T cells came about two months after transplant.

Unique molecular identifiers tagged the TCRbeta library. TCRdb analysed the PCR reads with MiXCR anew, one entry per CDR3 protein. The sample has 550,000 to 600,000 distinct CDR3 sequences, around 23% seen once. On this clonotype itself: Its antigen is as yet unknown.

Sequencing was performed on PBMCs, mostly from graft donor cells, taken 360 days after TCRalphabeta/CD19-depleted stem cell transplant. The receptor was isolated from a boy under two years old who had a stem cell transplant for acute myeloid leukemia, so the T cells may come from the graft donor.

The CDR3 protein is CASSSNPGTGLSEAFF. The CDR3 DNA reads as TGTGCCAGCAGCTCTAACCCAGGGACAGGCCTTTCCGAAGCTTTCTTT. The rearrangement joins TRBV28 to TRBJ1-1; 8 bases match TRBD1. The length of the CDR3 is 16 residues. Germline lookup yields CDR1 MDHEN and CDR2 SYDVKM. The trim removed 6 bases at V and 8 bases at J, leaving 17 bases unmatched.